This paragraph reports one T cell receptor (beta chain). This clone was counted a few times. Its antigen remains undetermined. No base-level quality is on record; no much larger clone is a single base apart. CDR1 and CDR2 are drawn from the germline V gene (reference sequence): LNHNV, YYDKDF. The V and J ends are trimmed by 5 bases and 9 bases, leaving 11 bases between them. The CDR3 has 13 amino acids, counting the end cysteine and phenylalanine. The CDR3 DNA has 39 bases and is translated from base 1. Whole blood was collected in K2EDTA tubes by collaborating institutions according to the institutions' own protocols. For TCRbeta analysis, collaborators shipped samples in one of three forms: frozen whole blood, isolated PBMCs, or DNA extracted from either of those sample types. The data derive from a study of blood T cell repertoires in COVID-19 (dated by TCRdb to about 2020). Some background on the complete study: Samples covering the acute and convalescent phases of COVID-19 were provided by collaborators in the United States, Italy and Spain. The material from the prospective study consisted of cDNA or gDNA derived from T cells, B-cell-depleted T cells, or PBMCs. The dataset comprised deeply sampled blood TCRbeta repertoires from subjects exposed to, actively infected with, or recovered from COVID-19. The repertoires were released in a freely available public database meant as a resource for research on the immune response to SARS-CoV-2. Samples came from the ongoing ImmuneRACE study (first 160 participants) plus 1,254 subjects from 6 global collaborators. Sample metadata almost always included a de-identified subject ID, COVID-19 status, age in years and sex. HLA class I and class II types, where available, came from metadata supplied by the sample provider rather than from assay-based typing. Findings and caveats that apply to the study as a whole: How much clinical and demographic metadata was included differed by source and by participant, and the metadata was provided uncurated.

TCRbeta CDR3 regions were amplified from genomic DNA by means of the immunoSEQ Assay, a bias-controlled multiplex PCR. From the authors' description of their analysis: Within the assay, amplification of reference gene primers was used to estimate how many nucleated cells each sample contained. To quantify the absolute abundance of each unique TCRbeta CDR3 rearrangement, sequence reads were collapsed and filtered. For each sample, productive Simpson clonality was calculated by taking the square root of Simpson's diversity index across productive rearrangements. TCRdb carries this immuneACCESS record with in-frame sequences only. Its versions omit some clonotypes, under half of them owing to an unresolved V gene in the studies checked, with the rest unexplained. Clonal size and the V and J genes are those of that table, whereas D and trimming came from the DNA. The sample has tens of thousands of clones on record, more than 75% of them singletons. The ten largest make up less than 6% of the sample.

The receptor comes from an elderly woman with active COVID-19. The sequencing sample was made of peripheral blood. The V and J genes are TRBV15 and TRBJ1-6; matching of 6 bases hints at TRBD1 as the D gene. The nucleotide sequence is given as TGTGCCACCAGCGGGACCAGGGGTTCACCCCTCCACTTT. It is translated as CATSGTRGSPLHF.